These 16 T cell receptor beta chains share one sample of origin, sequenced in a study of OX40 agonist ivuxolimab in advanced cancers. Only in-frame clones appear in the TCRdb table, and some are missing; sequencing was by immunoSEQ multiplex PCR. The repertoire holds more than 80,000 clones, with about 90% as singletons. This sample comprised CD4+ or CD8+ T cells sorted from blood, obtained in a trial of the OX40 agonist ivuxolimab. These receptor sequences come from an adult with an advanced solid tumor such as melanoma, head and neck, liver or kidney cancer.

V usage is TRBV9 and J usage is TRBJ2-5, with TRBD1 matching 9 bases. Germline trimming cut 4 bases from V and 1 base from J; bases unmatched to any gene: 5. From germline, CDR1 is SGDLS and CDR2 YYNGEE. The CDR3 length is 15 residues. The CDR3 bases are TGTGCCAGCAGCTTCGACAGGGGGGTCCAAGAGACCCAGTACTTC. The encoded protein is CASSFDRGVQETQYF.

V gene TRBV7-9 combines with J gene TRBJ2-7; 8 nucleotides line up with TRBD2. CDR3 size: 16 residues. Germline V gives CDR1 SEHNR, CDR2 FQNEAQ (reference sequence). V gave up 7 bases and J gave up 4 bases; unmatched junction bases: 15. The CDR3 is CASTRPGLGLSYEQYF. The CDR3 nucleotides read TGTGCCAGCACCCGACCGGGACTAGGGCTTTCGTACGAGCAGTACTTC.

CDR3 in amino acids: CASSENGLARETQYF. The CDR3, as DNA: TGTGCCAGCAGTGAAAATGGACTAGCGCGAGAGACCCAGTACTTC. The chain has TRBV6-1 and TRBJ2-5; the match to TRBD2 covers 9 bases. Germline lookup yields CDR1 MNHNS and CDR2 SASEGT. Trimming at V came to 2 bases and at J to 4 bases, leaving 5 bases not matched to a gene. This CDR3 spans 15 amino acids.

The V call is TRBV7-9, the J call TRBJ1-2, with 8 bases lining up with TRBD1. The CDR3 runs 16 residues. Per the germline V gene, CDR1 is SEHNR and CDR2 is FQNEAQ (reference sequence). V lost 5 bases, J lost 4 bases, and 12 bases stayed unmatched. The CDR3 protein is CASSEWVAGGTYGYTF. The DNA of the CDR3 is TGTGCCAGCAGCGAGTGGGTGGCAGGGGGCACCTATGGCTACACCTTC.

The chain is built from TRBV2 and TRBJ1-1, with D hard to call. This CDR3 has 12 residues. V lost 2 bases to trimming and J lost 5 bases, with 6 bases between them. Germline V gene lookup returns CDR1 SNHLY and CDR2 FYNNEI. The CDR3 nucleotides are TGTGCCAGCAGTGAATGGAGGACTGAAGCTTTCTTT. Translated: CASSEWRTEAFF.

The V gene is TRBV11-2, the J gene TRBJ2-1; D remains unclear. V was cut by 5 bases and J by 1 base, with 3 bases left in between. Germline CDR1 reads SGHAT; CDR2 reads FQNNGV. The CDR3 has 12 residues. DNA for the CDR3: TGTGCCAGCAGCGTGTCCTACAATGAGCAGTTCTTC. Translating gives CASSVSYNEQFF.

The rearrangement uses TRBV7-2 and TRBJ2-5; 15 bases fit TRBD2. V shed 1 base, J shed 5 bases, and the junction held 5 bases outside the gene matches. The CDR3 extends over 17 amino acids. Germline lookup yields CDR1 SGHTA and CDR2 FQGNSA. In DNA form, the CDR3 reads TGTGCCAGCAGCTTAGGGACTAGCGGGAGGGCCTGGGAGACCCAGTACTTC. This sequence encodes CASSLGTSGRAWETQYF.

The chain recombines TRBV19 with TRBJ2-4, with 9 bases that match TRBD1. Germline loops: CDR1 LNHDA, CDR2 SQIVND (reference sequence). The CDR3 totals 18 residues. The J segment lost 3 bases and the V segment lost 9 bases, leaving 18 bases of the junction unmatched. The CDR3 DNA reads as TGTGCCAGCCATGGGGGACAGGGTGAAAGCTGGGGCAAAAACATTCAGTACTTC. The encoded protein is CASHGGQGESWGKNIQYF.

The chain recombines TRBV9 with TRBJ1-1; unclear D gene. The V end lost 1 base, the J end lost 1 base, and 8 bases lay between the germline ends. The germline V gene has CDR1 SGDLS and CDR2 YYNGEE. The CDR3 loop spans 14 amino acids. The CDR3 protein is CASSVTPTNTEAFF. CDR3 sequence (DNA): TGTGCCAGCAGCGTAACGCCCACGAACACTGAAGCTTTCTTT.

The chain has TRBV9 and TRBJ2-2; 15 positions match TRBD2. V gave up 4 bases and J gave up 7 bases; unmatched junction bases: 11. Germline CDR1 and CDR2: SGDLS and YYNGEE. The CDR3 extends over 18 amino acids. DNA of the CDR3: TGTGCCAGCAGCCATACACTTCCGGGACTAGCGGGGGGCGGGGAGCTGTTTTTT. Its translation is CASSHTLPGLAGGGELFF.

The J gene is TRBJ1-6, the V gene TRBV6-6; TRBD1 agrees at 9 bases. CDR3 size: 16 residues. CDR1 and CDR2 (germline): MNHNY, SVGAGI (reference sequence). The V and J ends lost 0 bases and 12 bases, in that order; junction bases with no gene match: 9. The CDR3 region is CASSYSPQGAREPLHF. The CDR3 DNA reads TGTGCCAGCAGTTACTCACCACAGGGGGCGCGAGAACCCCTCCACTTT.

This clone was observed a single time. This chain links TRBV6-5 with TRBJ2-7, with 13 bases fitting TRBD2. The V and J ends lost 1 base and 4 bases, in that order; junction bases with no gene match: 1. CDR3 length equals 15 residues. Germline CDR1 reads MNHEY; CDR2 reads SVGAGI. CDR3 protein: CASSYWTSGSYEQYF. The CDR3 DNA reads TGTGCCAGCAGTTACTGGACTAGCGGGAGTTACGAGCAGTACTTC.

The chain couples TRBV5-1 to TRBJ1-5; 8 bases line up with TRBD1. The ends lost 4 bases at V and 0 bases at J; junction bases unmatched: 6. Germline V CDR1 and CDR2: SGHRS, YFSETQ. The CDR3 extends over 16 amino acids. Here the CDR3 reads CASSTGTGTSNQPQHF. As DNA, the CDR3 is TGCGCCAGCAGCACGGGGACAGGCACTAGCAATCAGCCCCAGCATTTT.

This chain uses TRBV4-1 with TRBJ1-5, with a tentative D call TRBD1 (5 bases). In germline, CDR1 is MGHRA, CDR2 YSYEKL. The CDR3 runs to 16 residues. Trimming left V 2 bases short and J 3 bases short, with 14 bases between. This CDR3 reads CASSQMTAGNNQPQHF. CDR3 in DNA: TGCGCCAGCAGCCAAATGACAGCGGGAAACAATCAGCCCCAGCATTTT.

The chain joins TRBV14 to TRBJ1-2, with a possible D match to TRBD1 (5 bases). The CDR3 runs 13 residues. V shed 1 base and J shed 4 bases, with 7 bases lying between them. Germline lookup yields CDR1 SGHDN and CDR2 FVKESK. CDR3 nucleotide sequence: TGTGCCAGCAGCCAAGGGGGCGGCTATGGCTACACCTTC. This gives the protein CASSQGGGYGYTF.

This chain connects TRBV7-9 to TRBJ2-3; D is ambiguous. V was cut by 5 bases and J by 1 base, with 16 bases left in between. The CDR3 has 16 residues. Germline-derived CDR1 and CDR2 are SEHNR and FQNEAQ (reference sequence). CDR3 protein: CASSPPGPYRTDTQYF. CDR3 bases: TGTGCCAGCAGCCCACCCGGACCGTACCGCACAGATACGCAGTATTTT.